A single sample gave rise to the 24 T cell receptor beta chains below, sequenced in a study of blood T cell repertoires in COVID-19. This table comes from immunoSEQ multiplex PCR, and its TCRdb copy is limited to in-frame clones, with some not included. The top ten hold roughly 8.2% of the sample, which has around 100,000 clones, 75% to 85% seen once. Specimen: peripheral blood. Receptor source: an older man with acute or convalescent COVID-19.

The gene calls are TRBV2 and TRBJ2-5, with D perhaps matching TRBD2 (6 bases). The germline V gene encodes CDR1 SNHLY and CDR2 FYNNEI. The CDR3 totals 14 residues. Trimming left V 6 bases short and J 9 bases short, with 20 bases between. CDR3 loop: CASSPTRPPGAQYF. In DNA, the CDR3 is TGTGCCAGCAGCCCGACTAGACCTCCCGGGGCCCAGTACTTC.

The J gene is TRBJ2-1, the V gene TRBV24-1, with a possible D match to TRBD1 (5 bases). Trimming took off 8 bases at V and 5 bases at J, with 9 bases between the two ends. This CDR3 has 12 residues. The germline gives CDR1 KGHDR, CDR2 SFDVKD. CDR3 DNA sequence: TGTGCCACCAAGGGGCCCGACAATGAGCAGTTCTTC. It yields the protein CATKGPDNEQFF.

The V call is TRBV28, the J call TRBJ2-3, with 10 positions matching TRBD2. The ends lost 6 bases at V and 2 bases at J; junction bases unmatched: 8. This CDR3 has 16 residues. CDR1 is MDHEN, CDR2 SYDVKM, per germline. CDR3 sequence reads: CASSPSLAGPTDTQYF. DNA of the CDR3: TGTGCCAGCAGCCCATCACTAGCGGGACCCACAGATACGCAGTATTTT.

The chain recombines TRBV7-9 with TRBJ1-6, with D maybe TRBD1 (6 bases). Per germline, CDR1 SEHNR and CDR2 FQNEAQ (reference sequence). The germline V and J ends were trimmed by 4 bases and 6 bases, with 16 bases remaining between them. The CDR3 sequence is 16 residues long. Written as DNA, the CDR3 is TGTGCCAGCAGCTCGATTGGACAGCGGATTAATTCACCCCTCCACTTT. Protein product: CASSSIGQRINSPLHF.

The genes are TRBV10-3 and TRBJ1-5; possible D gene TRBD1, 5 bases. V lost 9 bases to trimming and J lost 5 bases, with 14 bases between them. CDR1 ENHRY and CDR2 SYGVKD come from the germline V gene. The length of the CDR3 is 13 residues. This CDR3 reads CAIQGRSDQPQHF. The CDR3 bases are TGTGCCATTCAGGGCCGATCTGATCAGCCCCAGCATTTT.

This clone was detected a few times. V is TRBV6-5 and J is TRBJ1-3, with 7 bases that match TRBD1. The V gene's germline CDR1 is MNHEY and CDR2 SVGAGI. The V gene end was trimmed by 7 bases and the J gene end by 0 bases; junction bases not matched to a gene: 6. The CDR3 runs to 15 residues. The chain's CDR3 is CASIGTAISGNTIYF. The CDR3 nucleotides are TGTGCCAGCATTGGGACAGCCATCTCTGGAAACACCATATATTTT.

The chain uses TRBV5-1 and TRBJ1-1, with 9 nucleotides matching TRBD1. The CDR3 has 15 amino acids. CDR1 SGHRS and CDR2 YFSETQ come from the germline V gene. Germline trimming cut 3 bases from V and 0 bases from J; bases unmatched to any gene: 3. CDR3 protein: CASSWGQGMNTEAFF. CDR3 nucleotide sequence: TGCGCCAGCAGCTGGGGACAGGGTATGAACACTGAAGCTTTCTTT.

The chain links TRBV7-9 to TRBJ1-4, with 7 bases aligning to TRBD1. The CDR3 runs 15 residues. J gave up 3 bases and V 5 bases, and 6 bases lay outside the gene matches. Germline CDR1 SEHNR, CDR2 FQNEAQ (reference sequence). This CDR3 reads CASSRDRSANEKLFF. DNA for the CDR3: TGTGCCAGCAGCCGGGACAGATCGGCTAATGAAAAACTGTTTTTT.

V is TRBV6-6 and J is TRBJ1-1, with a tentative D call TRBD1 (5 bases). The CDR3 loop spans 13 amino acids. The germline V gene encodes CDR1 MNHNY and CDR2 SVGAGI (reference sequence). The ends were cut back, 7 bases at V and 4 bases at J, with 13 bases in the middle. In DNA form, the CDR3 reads TGTGCCAGCACCCGACAGTTATTCACTGAAGCTTTCTTT. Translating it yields CASTRQLFTEAFF.

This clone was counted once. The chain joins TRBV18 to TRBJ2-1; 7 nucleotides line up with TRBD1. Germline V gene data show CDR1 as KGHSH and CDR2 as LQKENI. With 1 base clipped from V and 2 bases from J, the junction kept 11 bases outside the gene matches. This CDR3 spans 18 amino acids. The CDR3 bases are TGTGCCAGCTCACCACAGCCATCTGGGACAGCACCCTACAATGAGCAGTTCTTC. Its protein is CASSPQPSGTAPYNEQFF.

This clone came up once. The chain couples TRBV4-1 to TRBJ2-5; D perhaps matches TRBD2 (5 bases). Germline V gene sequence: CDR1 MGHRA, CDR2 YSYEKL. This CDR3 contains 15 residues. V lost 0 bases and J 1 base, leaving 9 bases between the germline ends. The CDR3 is CASSQDPSGQETQYF. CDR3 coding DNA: TGCGCCAGCAGCCAAGACCCGAGCGGCCAAGAGACCCAGTACTTC.

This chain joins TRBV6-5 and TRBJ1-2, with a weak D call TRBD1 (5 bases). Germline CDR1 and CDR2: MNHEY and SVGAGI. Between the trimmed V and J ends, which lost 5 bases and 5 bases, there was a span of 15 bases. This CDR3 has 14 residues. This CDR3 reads CASSLPGGEYGYTF. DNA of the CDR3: TGTGCCAGCAGTCTCCCCGGGGGAGAGTATGGCTACACCTTC.

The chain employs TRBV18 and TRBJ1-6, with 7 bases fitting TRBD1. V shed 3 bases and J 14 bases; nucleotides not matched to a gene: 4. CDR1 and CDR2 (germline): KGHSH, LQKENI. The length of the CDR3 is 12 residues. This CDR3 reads CASSPYRGSLHF. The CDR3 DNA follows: TGTGCCAGCTCACCCTACAGGGGATCCCTCCACTTT.

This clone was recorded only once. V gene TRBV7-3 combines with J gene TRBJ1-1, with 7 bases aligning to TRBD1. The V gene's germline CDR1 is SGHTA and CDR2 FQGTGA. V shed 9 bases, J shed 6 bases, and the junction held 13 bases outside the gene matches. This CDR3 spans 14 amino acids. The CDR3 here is CARQIPGGGSEAFF. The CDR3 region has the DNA TGTGCCAGACAAATTCCAGGGGGTGGGTCTGAAGCTTTCTTT. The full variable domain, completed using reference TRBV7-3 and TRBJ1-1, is GAGVSQTPSNKVTEKGKYVELRCDPISGHTALYWYRQSLGQGPEFLIYFQGTGAADDSGLPNDRFFAVRPEGSVSTLKIQRTERGDSAVYLCARQIPGGGSEAFFGQGTRLTVV.

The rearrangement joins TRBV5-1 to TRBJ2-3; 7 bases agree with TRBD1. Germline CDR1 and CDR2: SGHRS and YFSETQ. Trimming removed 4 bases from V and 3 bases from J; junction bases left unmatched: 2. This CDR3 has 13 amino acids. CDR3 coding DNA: TGCGCCAGCAGCACACAGGGGACAGATACGCAGTATTTT. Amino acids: CASSTQGTDTQYF. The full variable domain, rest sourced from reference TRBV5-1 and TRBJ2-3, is KAGVTQTPRYLIKTRGQQVTLSCSPISGHRSVSWYQQTPGQGLQFLFEYFSETQRNKGNFPGRFSGRQFSNSRSEMNVSTLELGDSALYLCASSTQGTDTQYFGPGTRLTVL.

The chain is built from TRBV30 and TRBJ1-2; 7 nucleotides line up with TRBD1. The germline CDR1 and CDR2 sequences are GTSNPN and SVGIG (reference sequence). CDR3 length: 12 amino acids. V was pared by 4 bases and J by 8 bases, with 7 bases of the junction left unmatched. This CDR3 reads CAWTHQGGGYTF. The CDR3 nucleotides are TGTGCCTGGACTCATCAGGGGGGCGGCTACACCTTC.

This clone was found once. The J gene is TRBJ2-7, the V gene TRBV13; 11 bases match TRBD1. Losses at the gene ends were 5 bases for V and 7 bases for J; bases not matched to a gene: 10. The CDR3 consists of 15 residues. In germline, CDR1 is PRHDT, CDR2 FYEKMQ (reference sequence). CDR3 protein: CASSPFGQGAGEQYF. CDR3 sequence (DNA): TGTGCCAGCAGCCCGTTCGGACAGGGGGCGGGTGAGCAGTACTTC.

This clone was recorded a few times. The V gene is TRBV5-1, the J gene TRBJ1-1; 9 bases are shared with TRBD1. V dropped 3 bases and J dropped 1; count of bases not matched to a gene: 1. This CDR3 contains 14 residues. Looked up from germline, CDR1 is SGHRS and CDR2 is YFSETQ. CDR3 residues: CASSSQGANTEAFF. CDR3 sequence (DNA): TGCGCCAGCAGCTCACAGGGGGCGAACACTGAAGCTTTCTTT.

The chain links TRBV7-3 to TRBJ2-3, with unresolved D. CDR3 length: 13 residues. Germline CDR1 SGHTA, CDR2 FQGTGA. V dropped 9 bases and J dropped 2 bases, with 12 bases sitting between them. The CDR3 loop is CASSTPYTDTQYF. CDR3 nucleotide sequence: TGTGCCAGTTCTACCCCATACACAGATACGCAGTATTTT.

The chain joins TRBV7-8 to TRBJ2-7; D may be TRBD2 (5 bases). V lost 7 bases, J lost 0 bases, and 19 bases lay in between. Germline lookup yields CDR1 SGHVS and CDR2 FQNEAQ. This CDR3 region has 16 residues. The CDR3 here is CASNLQSTGSSYEQYF. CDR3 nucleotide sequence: TGTGCCAGCAACCTCCAGTCGACGGGAAGCTCCTACGAGCAGTACTTC.

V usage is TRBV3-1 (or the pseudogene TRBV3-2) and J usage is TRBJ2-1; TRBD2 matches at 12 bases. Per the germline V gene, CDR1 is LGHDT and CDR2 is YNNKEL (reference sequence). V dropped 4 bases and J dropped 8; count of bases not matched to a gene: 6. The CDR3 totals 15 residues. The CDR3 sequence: CASSPTSGSWYEQFF. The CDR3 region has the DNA TGTGCCAGCAGCCCGACTAGCGGGAGCTGGTATGAGCAGTTCTTC.

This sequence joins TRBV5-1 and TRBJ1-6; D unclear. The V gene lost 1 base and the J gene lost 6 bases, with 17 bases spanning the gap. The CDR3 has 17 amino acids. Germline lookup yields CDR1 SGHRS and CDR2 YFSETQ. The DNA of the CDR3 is TGCGCCAGCAGCTTGCTTGTTTCGGAGGCGACTAATTCACCCCTCCACTTT. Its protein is CASSLLVSEATNSPLHF.

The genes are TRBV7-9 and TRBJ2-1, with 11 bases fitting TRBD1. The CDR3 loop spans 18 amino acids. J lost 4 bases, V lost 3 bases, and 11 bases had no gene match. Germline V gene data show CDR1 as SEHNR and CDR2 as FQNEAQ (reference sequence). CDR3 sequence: CASSFGGPGTGGYNEQFF. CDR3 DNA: TGTGCCAGCAGCTTCGGGGGCCCCGGGACAGGGGGTTACAATGAGCAGTTCTTC.

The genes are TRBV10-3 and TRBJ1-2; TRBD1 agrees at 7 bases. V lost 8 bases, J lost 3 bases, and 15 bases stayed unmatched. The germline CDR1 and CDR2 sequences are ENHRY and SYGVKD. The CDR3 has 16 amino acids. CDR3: CAIPRDRDSPDYGYTF. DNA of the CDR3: TGTGCCATCCCCCGTGACAGGGACTCTCCCGACTATGGCTACACCTTC.